This T cell receptor beta chain originates from a study of blood T cell repertoires in COVID-19. Methods used by the authors: The authors estimated nucleated cell counts from reference gene primer amplification. Libraries were prepared by immunoSEQ multiplex PCR; TCRdb keeps only in-frame clonotypes and omits some of them. V, J and clone size reflect that table, while D and trimming were determined from the DNA. The sample yields 25,000 to 35,000 clones, more than 90% seen once. Germline loops: CDR1 LNHNV, CDR2 YYDKDF (reference sequence). The V end lost 1 base, the J end lost 1 base, and 7 bases lay between the germline ends. There are 14 residues in the CDR3.

The chain uses TRBV15 and TRBJ2-5; tentatively, D is TRBD2 (5 bases). Sequencing was carried out using peripheral blood. This clonotype originated in a human donor in a cohort sampled during active COVID-19. CDR3 in DNA: TGTGCCACCAGCAGAGCCAGCGGCCAAGAGACCCAGTACTTC. Translating it yields CATSRASGQETQYF.